Below, 10 T cell receptor beta chains from the same sample are listed, as sequenced in a study of T cell changes during pregnancy in multiple sclerosis. Using immunoSEQ multiplex PCR, the repertoire was profiled, and TCRdb retains in-frame clones only, with some absent. The table lists 40,000 to 45,000 clones, 88% of them singletons, with about 6% in the top ten. The source was CD8+ T cells from peripheral blood mononuclear cells, collected after pregnancy. These receptor sequences come from a female donor in good health, enrolled as a control in a pregnancy study.

The CDR3 DNA follows: TGTGCCAGCAGCCGAACGGAGGACAATGAGCAGTTCTTC. This gives the protein CASSRTEDNEQFF. This chain uses TRBV7-9 with TRBJ2-1; the D gene is possibly TRBD2 (5 bases). Germline V gene data show CDR1 as SEHNR and CDR2 as FQNEAQ (reference sequence). This CDR3 contains 13 residues. Trimming removed 5 bases from V and 5 bases from J, with 10 bases in between.

The chain uses TRBV9 and TRBJ2-3; 14 bases are a match to TRBD2. The CDR3 length is 17 residues. The germline CDR1 and CDR2 sequences are SGDLS and YYNGEE. V gave up 4 bases and J gave up 3 bases; unmatched junction bases: 7. The CDR3 sequence is CASSFRLAGGVTDTQYF. The CDR3, as DNA: TGTGCCAGCAGCTTTCGACTAGCGGGGGGGGTAACAGATACGCAGTATTTT.

This clone has more than one count but fewer than ten. The chain carries TRBV29-1 and TRBJ1-1; tentatively, D is TRBD1 (6 bases). Germline assignment: CDR1 SQVTM and CDR2 ANQGSEA. The germline V and J ends were trimmed by 6 bases and 1 base, with 15 bases remaining between them. This CDR3 comprises 14 residues. The CDR3 coding sequence is TGCAGCGTGAGGGGGATAGACCGGAACACTGAAGCTTTCTTT. Amino acid sequence: CSVRGIDRNTEAFF.

The chain is built from TRBV6-6 and TRBJ1-1; D gene ambiguous. V lost 2 bases to trimming and J lost 0 bases, with 4 bases between them. The germline V gene encodes CDR1 MNHNY and CDR2 SVGAGI (reference sequence). The CDR3 runs to 13 residues. DNA for the CDR3: TGTGCCAGCAGTTACCTTATGAACACTGAAGCTTTCTTT. It translates to CASSYLMNTEAFF.

Concerning this clone itself: Being one base from a much bigger clone, this may be a read error. The CDR3 sequence: CAGSSNRHRTGAFF. For the CDR3, the DNA is TGTGCCGGCAGCTCGAACAGACACCGCACCGGAGCTTTCTTT. The J gene is TRBJ1-1, the V gene TRBV7-3; D gene ambiguous. Germline V gene sequence: CDR1 SGHTA, CDR2 FQGTGA. The CDR3 spans 14 residues.

The J gene is TRBJ1-2, the V gene TRBV14, with TRBD1 matching 7 bases. The CDR3 covers 16 residues. Germline CDR1 is SGHDN and CDR2 is FVKESK. The J segment lost 4 bases and the V segment lost 3 bases, leaving 11 bases of the junction unmatched. This CDR3 reads CASSHRDSSISYGYTF. CDR3 DNA sequence: TGTGCCAGCAGCCACCGGGACAGTAGTATCAGCTATGGCTACACCTTC.

This clone was picked up one time. V gene TRBV28 combines with J gene TRBJ1-2, with D maybe TRBD1 (5 bases). The germline V gene has CDR1 MDHEN and CDR2 SYDVKM. Trimming took off 3 bases at V and 6 bases at J, with 11 bases between the two ends. This CDR3 spans 13 amino acids. CDR3 loop: CASSFDRLDGYTF. The CDR3 nucleotides are TGTGCCAGCAGTTTTGACAGATTGGATGGCTACACCTTC.

This chain links TRBV13 with TRBJ1-3; no clear D gene. This CDR3 is built from 15 residues. Germline V lookup: CDR1 PRHDT, CDR2 FYEKMQ (reference sequence). V gave up 7 bases and J gave up 0 bases, with 13 bases separating them. The CDR3 sequence: CASNLRGFSGNTIYF. CDR3 nucleotides: TGTGCCAGCAACTTGCGGGGTTTCTCTGGAAACACCATATATTTT.

The J gene is TRBJ2-7, the V gene TRBV19; TRBD1 matches at 8 bases. V was clipped by 1 base and J by 5 bases; unmatched bases: 4. There are 14 residues in the CDR3. Germline values: CDR1 LNHDA, CDR2 SQIVND (reference sequence). Written as DNA, the CDR3 is TGTGCCAGTAGTATAGCAGGGGGCGGCGACGAGCAGTACTTC. Residues: CASSIAGGGDEQYF.

This CDR3 is CSVEDRRQGERGYTF. CDR3 in DNA: TGCAGCGTTGAAGATAGACGGCAGGGGGAGAGGGGCTACACCTTC. The V call is TRBV29-1, the J call TRBJ1-2; 7 bases fit TRBD1. Germline trimming cut 0 bases from V and 8 bases from J; bases unmatched to any gene: 12. Per germline, CDR1 SQVTM and CDR2 ANQGSEA. The CDR3 is 15 amino acids. The entire variable domain, with the rest obtained from reference TRBV29-1 and TRBJ1-2, is as follows: SAVISQKPSRDICQRGTSLTIQCQVDSQVTMMFWYRQQPGQSLTLIATANQGSEATYESGFVIDKFPISRPNLTFSTLTVSNMSPEDSSIYLCSVEDRRQGERGYTFGSGTRLTVV.